The 9 T cell receptor beta chains reported below all come from one sample, sequenced in a study of glioma-infiltrating T cells. Amplification of TCR alpha and beta CDR3 regions from RNA used iRepertoire nested multiplex PCR. TCRdb re-called the multiplex PCR reads with MiXCR, one entry per CDR3 protein. The table shows more than 85,000 distinct CDR3 sequences, with about 25% occurring only once. The source material was glioma tissue, nonneoplastic brain tissue, or PBMCs (not recorded which). These receptors all come from a human donor with low-grade glioma or glioblastoma, undergoing nonglioma brain surgery, or in good health (not recorded which).

The sample holds a few counts of this clonotype. This sequence joins TRBV5-1 and TRBJ1-6, with 10 bases aligning to TRBD1. Germline V gene sequence: CDR1 SGHRS, CDR2 YFSETQ. V lost 4 bases and J lost 1; bases outside the gene matches: 5. CDR3 length: 17 residues. CDR3 in amino acids: CASSPGQGDSYNSPLHF. The CDR3 DNA follows: TGCGCCAGCAGCCCAGGACAGGGGGATTCCTATAATTCACCCCTCCACTTT.

The CDR3 DNA is TGCAGCGGTCGGACAGGTGATAAGGCTGGCTACACCTTC. Translating gives CSGRTGDKAGYTF. This chain links TRBV29-1 with TRBJ1-2, with 7 bases that match TRBD1. The V gene end was trimmed by 7 bases and the J gene end by 7 bases; junction bases not matched to a gene: 12. CDR3 length equals 13 residues. The germline V gene has CDR1 SQVTM and CDR2 ANQGSEA.

In its sample, this clonotype was seen many times. This rearrangement joins TRBV11-2 to TRBJ2-7; possibly TRBD1 for D (5 bases). Germline CDR1 is SGHAT and CDR2 is FQNNGV. Deletions cut 5 bases from V and 9 bases from J, with 26 bases between. The CDR3 covers 16 residues. CDR3 bases: TGTGCCAGCAGCCTAAGGACGGACATGTCGCTTAGAGCGCAGTACTTC. This translates into CASSLRTDMSLRAQYF. Filled out from reference TRBV11-2 and TRBJ2-7, the complete variable domain reads EAGVAQSPRYKIIEKRQSVAFWCNPISGHATLYWYQQILGQGPKLLIQFQNNGVVDDSQLPKDRFSAERLKGVDSTLKIQPAKLEDSAVYLCASSLRTDMSLRAQYFGPGTRLTVT.

The chain recombines TRBV4-1 with TRBJ2-7; D tentatively reads TRBD1 or TRBD2 (6 bases each). This CDR3 comprises 16 residues. The V and J ends lost 3 bases and 0 bases respectively, with 15 bases between them. The germline V gene has CDR1 MGHRA and CDR2 YSYEKL. The CDR3 sequence is CASSQISGAVSYEQYF. CDR3 bases: TGCGCCAGCAGCCAGATTTCGGGGGCAGTCTCCTACGAGCAGTACTTC.

This clonotype was observed at least ten times. The rearrangement uses TRBV7-6 and TRBJ2-7; TRBD1 might be the D (6 bases). The CDR3 extends over 13 amino acids. CDR1 is SGHVS and CDR2 is FNYEAQ in the germline V gene. V shed 2 bases and J shed 3 bases, with 8 bases lying between them. The CDR3 DNA follows: TGTGCCAGCAGCTTAACAGGGCTCTACGAGCAGTACTTC. Translation gives CASSLTGLYEQYF.

The genes are TRBV29-1 and TRBJ2-5, with 9 bases identical to TRBD1. V was clipped by 1 base and J by 1 base; unmatched bases: 13. The germline CDR1 and CDR2 sequences are SQVTM and ANQGSEA. The CDR3 spans 18 residues. CDR3 coding DNA: TGCAGCGTTGAAGGTCCCGCTCAGGGACAGGGCGTCCAAGAGACCCAGTACTTC. As protein: CSVEGPAQGQGVQETQYF.

The sample holds many counts of this clonotype. The chain recombines TRBV20-1 with TRBJ2-3; D may match TRBD1 or TRBD2 (5 bases each). The CDR3 spans 13 residues. CDR1 DFQATT and CDR2 SNEGSKA come from the germline V gene (reference sequence). Between the trimmed V and J ends, which lost 6 bases and 6 bases, there was a span of 16 bases. CDR3 amino acids: CSATGTARDTQYF. The CDR3, as DNA: TGCAGTGCCACCGGGACGGCTCGCGATACGCAGTATTTT.

This clonotype showed up many times. V is TRBV5-5 and J is TRBJ2-7, with TRBD1 matching over 8 bases. The CDR3 has 13 amino acids. CDR1 is SGHKS and CDR2 is YYEKEE in the germline V gene (reference sequence). The J segment lost 8 bases and the V segment lost 4 bases, leaving 8 bases of the junction unmatched. CDR3 bases: TGTGCCAGCAGCCTCCTGGACAGGGAGAAGCAGTACTTC. It is translated as CASSLLDREKQYF.

This clonotype came up many times. The chain links TRBV3-1 to TRBJ1-1; D perhaps matches TRBD1 (5 bases). Germline-derived CDR1 and CDR2 are LGHDT and YNNKEL (reference sequence). CDR3 length: 15 residues. V gave up 2 bases and J gave up 5 bases, with 15 bases separating them. CDR3 sequence (DNA): TGTGCCAGCAGCCAATTAGATGGGGGAAGAACTGAAGCTTTCTTT. Its translation is CASSQLDGGRTEAFF.